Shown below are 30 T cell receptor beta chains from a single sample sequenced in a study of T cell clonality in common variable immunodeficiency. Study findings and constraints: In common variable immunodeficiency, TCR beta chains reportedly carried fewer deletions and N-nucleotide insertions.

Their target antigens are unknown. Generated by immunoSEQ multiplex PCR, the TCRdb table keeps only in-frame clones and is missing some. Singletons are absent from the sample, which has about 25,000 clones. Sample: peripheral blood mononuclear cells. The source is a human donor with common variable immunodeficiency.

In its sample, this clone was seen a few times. The CDR3 reads CASSPGLAKNIQYF. The sequenced CDR3 bases are TGTGCCAGCAGCCCAGGGCTCGCCAAAAACATT. The chain links TRBV7-8 to TRBJ2-4; a possible D gene is TRBD1 (5 bases). The read ends 3 residues before the CDR3 terminus; that terminus is restored from the germline J gene. The germline V and J ends were trimmed by 5 bases and 1 base, with 9 bases remaining between them. CDR3 length: 14 residues. Germline V gene data show CDR1 as SGHVS and CDR2 as FQNEAQ.

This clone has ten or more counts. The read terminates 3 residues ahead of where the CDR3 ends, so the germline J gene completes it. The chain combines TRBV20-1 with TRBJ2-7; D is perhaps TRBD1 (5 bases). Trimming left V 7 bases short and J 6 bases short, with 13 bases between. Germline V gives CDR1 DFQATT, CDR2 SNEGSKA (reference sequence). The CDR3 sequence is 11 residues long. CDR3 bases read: TGCAGTGGACAGTGGGGAATCGAG. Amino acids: CSGQWGIE. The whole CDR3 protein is CSGQWGIEQYF.

CDR3: CSVDGQGGKTQYF. CDR3 bases read: TGCAGCGTTGACGGCCAGGGTGGGAAGACC. The rearrangement joins TRBV29-1 to TRBJ2-5; D might be TRBD1 (5 bases). The read falls 3 residues short of the CDR3 end, and the missing part is taken from the germline J gene. V gave up 3 bases and J gave up 6 bases, with 14 bases separating them. This CDR3 region has 13 residues. Per germline, CDR1 SQVTM and CDR2 ANQGSEA.

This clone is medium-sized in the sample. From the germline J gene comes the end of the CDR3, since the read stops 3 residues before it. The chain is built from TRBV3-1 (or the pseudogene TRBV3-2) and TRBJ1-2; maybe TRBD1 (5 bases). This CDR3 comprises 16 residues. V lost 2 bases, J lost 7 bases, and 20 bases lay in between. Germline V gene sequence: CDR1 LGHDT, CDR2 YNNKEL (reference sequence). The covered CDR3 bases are TGTGCCAGCAGCCAACGAGCCGGGATCAGGGTATCTGGC. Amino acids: CASSQRAGIRVSG. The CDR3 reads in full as CASSQRAGIRVSGYTF.

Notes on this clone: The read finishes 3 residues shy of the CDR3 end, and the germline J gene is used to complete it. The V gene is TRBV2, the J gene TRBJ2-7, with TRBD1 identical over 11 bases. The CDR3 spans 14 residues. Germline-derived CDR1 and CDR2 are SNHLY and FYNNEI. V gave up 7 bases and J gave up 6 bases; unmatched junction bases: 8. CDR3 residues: CASNPTGTGGEQYF. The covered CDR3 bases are TGTGCCAGCAACCCGACCGGGACAGGGGGCGAG.

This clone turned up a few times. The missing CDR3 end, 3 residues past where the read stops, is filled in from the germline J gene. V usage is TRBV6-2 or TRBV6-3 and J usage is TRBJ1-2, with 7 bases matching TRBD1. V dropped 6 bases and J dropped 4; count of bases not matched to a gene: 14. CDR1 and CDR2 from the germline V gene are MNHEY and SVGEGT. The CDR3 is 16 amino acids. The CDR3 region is CASSSNQKTGSYGYTF. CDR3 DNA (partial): TGTGCCAGCAGCTCCAACCAAAAGACAGGGTCCTATGGC.

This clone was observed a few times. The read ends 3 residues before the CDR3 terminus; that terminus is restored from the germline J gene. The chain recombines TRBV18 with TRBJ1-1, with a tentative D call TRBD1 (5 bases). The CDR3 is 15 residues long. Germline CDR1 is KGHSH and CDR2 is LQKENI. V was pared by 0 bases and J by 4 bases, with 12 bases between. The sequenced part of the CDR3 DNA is TGTGCCAGCTCACCACCGTCAGGGCGAGGCACTGAA. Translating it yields CASSPPSGRGTE. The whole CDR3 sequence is CASSPPSGRGTEAFF.

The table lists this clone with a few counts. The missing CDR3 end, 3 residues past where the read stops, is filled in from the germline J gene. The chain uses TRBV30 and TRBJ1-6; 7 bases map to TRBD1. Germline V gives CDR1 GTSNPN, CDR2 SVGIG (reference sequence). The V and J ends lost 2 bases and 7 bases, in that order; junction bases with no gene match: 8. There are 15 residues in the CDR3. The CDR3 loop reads CAWSSVMTGNSPLHF. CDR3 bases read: TGTGCCTGGAGTTCCGTCATGACAGGGAATTCACCC.

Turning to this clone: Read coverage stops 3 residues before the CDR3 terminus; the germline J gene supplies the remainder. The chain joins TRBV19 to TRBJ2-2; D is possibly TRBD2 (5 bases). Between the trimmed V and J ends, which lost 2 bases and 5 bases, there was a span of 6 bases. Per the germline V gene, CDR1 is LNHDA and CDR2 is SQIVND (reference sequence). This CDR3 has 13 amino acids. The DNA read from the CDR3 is TGTGCCAGTAGTATACCGGGGACCGGGGAG. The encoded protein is CASSIPGTGE. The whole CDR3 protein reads CASSIPGTGELFF.

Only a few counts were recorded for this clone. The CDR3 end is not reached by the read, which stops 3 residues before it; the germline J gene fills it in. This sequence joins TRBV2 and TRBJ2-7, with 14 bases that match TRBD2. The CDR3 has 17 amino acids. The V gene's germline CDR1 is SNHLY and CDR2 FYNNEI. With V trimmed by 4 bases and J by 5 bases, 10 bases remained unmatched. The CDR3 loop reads CASSVWGGTSGSHEQYF. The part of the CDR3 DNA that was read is TGTGCCAGCAGTGTGTGGGGTGGGACTAGCGGGAGCCACGAG.

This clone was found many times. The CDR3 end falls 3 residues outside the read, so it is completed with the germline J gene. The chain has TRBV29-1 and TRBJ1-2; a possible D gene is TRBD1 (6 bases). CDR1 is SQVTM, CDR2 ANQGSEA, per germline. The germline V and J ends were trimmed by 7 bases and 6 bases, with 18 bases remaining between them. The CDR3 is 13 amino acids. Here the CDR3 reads CSADRTWGDGYTF. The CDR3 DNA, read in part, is TGCAGCGCTGACAGGACTTGGGGGGATGGC.

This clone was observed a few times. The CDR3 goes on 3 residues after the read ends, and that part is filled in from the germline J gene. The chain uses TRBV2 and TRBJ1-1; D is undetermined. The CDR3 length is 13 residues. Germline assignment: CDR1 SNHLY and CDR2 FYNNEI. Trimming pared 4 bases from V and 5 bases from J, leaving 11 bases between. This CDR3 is CASSAQEETEAFF. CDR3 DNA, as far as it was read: TGTGCCAGCAGTGCGCAGGAGGAGACTGAA.

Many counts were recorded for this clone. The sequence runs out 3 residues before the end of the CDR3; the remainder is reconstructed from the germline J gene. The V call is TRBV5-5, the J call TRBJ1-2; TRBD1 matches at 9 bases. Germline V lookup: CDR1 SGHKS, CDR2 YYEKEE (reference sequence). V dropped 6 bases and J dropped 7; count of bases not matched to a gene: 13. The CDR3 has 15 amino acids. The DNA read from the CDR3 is TGTGCCAGCAAACTTGCGGGGACAGGGAGTCGTGGC. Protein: CASKLAGTGSRG. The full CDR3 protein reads CASKLAGTGSRGYTF.

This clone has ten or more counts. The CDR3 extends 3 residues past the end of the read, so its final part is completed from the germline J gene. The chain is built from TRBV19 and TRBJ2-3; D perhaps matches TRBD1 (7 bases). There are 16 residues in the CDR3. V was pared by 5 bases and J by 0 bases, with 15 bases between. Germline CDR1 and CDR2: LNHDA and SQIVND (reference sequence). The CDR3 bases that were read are TGTGCCAGTAGTCCCCGGAGGGGGCACAGCACAGATACG. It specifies CASSPRRGHSTDT. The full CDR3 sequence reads CASSPRRGHSTDTQYF.

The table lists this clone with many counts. CDR3 DNA, as far as it was read: TGTGCCAGCAGTTCCCCTAGCAGGAACACCGGGGAG. Protein sequence: CASSSPSRNTGE. In full, the CDR3 reads CASSSPSRNTGELFF. The V gene is TRBV27, the J gene TRBJ2-2; maybe TRBD2 (5 bases). The CDR3 end is not reached by the read, which stops 3 residues before it; the germline J gene fills it in. Germline V gives CDR1 MNHEY, CDR2 SMNVEV (reference sequence). The CDR3 has 15 residues. Trimming removed 4 bases at V and 1 base at J, with 10 bases between.

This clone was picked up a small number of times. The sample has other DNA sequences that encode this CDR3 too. The DNA read from the CDR3 is TGTGCCAGCAGCTTGGAGGTGAGGAGGGGGGGCGAG. Its translation: CASSLEVRRGGE. The CDR3, in full, reads CASSLEVRRGGEQYF. This rearrangement joins TRBV7-2 to TRBJ2-7; D might be TRBD2 (7 bases). The read is 3 residues too short to cover the CDR3 end, so that end is filled in from the germline J gene. The germline gives CDR1 SGHTA, CDR2 FQGNSA. V lost 3 bases and J 6 bases, leaving 18 bases between the germline ends. This CDR3 comprises 15 residues.

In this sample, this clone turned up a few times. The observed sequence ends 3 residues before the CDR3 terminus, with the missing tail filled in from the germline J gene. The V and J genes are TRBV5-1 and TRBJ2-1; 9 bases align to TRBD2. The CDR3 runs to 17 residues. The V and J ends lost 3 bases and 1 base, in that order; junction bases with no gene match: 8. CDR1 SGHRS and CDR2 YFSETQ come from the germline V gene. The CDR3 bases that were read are TGCGCCAGCAGCTCCCTTGGCCTAGCGGGATCCTACAATGAG. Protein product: CASSSLGLAGSYNE. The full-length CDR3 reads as CASSSLGLAGSYNEQFF.

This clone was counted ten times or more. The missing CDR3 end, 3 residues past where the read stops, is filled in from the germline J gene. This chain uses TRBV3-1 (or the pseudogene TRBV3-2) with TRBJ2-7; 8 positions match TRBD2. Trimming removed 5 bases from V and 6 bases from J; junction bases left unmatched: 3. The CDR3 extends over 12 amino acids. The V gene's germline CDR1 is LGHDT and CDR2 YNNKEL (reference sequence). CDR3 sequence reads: CASSRTSSEQYF. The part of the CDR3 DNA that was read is TGTGCCAGCAGCAGGACTAGCAGCGAG.

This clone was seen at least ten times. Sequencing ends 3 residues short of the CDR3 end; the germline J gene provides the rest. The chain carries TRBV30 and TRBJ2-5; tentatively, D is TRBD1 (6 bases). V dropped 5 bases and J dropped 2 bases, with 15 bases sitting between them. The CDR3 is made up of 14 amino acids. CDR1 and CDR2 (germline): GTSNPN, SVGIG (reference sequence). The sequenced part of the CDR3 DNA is TGTGCCTGGTCACCTGGGACACCGCAAGAGACC. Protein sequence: CAWSPGTPQET. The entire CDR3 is CAWSPGTPQETQYF. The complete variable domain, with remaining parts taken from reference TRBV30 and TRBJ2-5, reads SQTIHQWPATLVQPVGSPLSLECTVEGTSNPNLYWYRQAAGRGLQLLFYSVGIGQISSEVPQNLSASRPQDRQFILSSKKLLLSDSGFYLCAWSPGTPQETQYFGPGTRLLVL.

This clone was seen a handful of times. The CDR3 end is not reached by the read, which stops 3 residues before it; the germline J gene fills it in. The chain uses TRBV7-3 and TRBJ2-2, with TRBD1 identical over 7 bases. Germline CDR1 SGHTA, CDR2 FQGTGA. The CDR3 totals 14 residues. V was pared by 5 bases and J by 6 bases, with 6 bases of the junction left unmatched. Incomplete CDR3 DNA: TGTGCCAGCAGCCGTTTCCAGGGGGCCGGGGAG. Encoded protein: CASSRFQGAGE. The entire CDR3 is CASSRFQGAGELFF.

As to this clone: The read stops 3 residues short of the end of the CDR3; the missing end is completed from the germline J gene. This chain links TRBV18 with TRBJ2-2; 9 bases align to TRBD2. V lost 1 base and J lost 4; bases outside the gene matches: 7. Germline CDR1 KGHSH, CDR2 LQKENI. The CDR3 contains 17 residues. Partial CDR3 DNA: TGTGCCAGCTCACCACTTCATACAGCGGGAGGCACCGGGGAG. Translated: CASSPLHTAGGTGE. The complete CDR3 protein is CASSPLHTAGGTGELFF.

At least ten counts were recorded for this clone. The sequenced part of the CDR3 DNA is TGTGCCAGCAGGCAGGAGTACAATGAG. Translated: CASRQEYNE. The full CDR3 is CASRQEYNEQFF. The chain couples TRBV2 to TRBJ2-1; D gene ambiguous. With the read ending 3 residues before the CDR3 end, the germline J gene is used to fill in that end. The CDR3 spans 12 residues. V gave up 6 bases and J gave up 4 bases, with 7 bases separating them. Germline assignment: CDR1 SNHLY and CDR2 FYNNEI. The full variable domain, with the rest looked up from reference TRBV2 and TRBJ2-1, is EPEVTQTPSHQVTQMGQEVILRCVPISNHLYFYWYRQILGQKVEFLVSFYNNEISEKSEIFDDQFSVERPDGSNFTLKIRSTKLEDSAMYFCASRQEYNEQFFGPGTRLTVL.

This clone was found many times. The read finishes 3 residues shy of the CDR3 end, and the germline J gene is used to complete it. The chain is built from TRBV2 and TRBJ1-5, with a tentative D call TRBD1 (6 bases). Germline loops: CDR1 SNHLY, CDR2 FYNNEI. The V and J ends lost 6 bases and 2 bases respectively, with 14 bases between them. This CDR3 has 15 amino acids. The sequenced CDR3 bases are TGTGCCAGCAGCTTAAGACAGGACGGCAATCAGCCC. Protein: CASSLRQDGNQP. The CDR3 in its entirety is CASSLRQDGNQPQHF.

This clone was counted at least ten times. CDR3 region: CASGPRGGSSYNEQFF. The CDR3 bases that were read are TGTGCCAGCGGACCCAGAGGCGGGTCCTCCTACAATGAG. This chain links TRBV18 with TRBJ2-1; D might be TRBD2 (5 bases). The CDR3 end falls 3 residues outside the read, so it is completed with the germline J gene. Germline V gene lookup returns CDR1 KGHSH and CDR2 LQKENI. The CDR3 has 16 residues. Trimming shortened V by 8 bases and J by 0 bases, and 17 bases separated the two germline ends.

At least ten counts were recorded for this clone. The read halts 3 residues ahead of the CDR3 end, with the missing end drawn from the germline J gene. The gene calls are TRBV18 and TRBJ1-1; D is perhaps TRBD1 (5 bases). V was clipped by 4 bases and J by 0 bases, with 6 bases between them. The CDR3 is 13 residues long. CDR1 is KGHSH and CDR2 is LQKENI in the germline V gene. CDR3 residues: CASSQTVNTEAFF. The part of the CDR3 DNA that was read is TGTGCCAGCTCACAGACAGTGAACACTGAA.

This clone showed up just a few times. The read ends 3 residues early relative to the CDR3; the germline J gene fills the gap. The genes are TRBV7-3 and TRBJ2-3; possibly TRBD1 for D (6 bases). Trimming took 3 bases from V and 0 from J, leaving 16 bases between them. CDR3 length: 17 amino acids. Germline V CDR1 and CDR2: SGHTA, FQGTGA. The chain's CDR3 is CASSFSGQRGSTDTQYF. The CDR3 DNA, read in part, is TGTGCCAGCAGCTTTTCGGGCCAAAGGGGGAGCACAGATACG.

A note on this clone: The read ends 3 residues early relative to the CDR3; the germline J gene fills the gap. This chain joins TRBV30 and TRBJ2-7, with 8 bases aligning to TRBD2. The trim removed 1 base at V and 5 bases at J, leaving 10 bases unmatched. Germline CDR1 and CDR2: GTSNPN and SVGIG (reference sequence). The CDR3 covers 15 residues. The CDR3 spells CAWSALAGWGNEQYF. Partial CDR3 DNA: TGTGCCTGGAGTGCCCTAGCGGGTTGGGGGAACGAG.

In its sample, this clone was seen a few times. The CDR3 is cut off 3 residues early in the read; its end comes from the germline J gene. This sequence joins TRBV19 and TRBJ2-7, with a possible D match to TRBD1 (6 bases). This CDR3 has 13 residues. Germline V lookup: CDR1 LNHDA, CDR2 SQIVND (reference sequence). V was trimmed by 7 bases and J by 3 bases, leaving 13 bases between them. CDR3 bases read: TGTGCCAGTAATGCAGGGGCAGGCTACGAG. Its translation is CASNAGAGYE. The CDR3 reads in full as CASNAGAGYEQYF.

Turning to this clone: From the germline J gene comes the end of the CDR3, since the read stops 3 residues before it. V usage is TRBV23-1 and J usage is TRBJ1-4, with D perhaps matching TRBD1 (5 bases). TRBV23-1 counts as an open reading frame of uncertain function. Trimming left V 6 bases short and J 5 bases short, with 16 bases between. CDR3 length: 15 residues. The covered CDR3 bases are TGCGCCAGCAGACCCGAGCGGGGCCGGAATGAAAAA. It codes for CASRPERGRNEK. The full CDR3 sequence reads CASRPERGRNEKLFF.

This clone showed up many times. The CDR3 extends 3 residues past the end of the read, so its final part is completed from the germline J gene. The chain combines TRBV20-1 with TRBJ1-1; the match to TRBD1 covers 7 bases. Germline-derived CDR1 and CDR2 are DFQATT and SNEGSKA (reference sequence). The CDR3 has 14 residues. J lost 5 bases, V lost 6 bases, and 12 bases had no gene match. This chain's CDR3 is CSAYTTGDVTEAFF. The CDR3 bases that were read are TGCAGTGCCTACACCACAGGGGACGTGACTGAA.